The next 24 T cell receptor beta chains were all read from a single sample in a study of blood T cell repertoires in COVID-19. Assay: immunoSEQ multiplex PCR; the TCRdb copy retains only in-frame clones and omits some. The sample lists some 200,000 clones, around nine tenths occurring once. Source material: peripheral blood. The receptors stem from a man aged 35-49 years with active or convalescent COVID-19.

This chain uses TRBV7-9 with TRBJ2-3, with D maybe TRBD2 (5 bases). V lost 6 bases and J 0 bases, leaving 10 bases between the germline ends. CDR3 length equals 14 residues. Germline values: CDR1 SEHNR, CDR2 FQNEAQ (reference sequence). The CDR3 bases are TGTGCCAGCAGTTCAGCGGCTAGCACAGATACGCAGTATTTT. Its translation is CASSSAASTDTQYF.

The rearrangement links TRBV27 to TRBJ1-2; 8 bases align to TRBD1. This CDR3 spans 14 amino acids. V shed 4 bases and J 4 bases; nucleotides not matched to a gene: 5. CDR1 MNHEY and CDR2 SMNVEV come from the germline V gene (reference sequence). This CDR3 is CASSSGTGGYGYTF. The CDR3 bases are TGTGCCAGCAGTTCCGGGACAGGCGGCTATGGCTACACCTTC.

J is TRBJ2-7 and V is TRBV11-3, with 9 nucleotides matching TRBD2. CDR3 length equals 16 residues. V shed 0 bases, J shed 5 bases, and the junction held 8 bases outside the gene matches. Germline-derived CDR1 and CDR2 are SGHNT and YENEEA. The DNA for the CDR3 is TGTGCCAGCAGCTTAGAGCGGGGGGGAGCTGACCACGAGCAGTACTTC. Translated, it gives CASSLERGGADHEQYF. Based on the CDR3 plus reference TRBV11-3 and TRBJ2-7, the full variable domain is EAGVVQSPRYKIIEKKQPVAFWCNPISGHNTLYWYLQNLGQGPELLIRYENEEAVDDSQLPKDRFSAERLKGVDSTLKIQPAELGDSAVYLCASSLERGGADHEQYFGPGTRLTVT.

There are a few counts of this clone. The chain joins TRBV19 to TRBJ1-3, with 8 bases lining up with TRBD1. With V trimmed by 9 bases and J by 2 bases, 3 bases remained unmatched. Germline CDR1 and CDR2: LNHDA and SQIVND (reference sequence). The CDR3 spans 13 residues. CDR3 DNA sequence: TGTGCCAGCGGACAGGGTACTGGAAACACCATATATTTT. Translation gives CASGQGTGNTIYF.

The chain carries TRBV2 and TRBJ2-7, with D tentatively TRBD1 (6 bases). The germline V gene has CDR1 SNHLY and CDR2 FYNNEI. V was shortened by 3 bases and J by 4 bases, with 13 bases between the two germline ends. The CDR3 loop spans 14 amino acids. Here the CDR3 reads CASSDTGLWYEQYF. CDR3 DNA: TGTGCCAGCAGTGATACAGGGCTATGGTACGAGCAGTACTTC.

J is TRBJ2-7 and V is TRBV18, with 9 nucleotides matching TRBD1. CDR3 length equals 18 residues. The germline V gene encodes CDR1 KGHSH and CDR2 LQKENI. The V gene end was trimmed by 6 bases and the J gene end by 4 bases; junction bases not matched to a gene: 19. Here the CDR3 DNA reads TGTGCCAGCTCTCCAGGGACAGGGATCGTGCGGAGTTCTTACGAGCAGTACTTC. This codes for CASSPGTGIVRSSYEQYF.

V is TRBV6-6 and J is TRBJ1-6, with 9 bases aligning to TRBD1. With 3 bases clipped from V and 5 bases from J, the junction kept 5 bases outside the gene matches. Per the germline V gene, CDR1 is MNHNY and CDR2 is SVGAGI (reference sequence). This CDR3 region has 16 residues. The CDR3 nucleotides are TGTGCCAGCAGTTATAAACGGACAGGGGATAATTCACCCCTCCACTTT. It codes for CASSYKRTGDNSPLHF.

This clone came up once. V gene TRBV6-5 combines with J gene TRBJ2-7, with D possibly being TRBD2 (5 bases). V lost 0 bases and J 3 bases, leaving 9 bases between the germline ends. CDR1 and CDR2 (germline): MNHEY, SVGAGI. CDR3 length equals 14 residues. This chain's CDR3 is CASSYSRAGYEQYF. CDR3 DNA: TGTGCCAGCAGTTACTCGCGGGCCGGCTACGAGCAGTACTTC.

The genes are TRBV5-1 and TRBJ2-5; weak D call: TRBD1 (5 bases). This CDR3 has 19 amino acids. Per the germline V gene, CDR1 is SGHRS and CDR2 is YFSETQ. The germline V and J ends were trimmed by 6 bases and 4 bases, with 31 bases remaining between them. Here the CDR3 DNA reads TGCGCCAGCATTCGTGTTGGGGCCGAAAATGGTTTCCTATTAGAGACCCAGTACTTC. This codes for CASIRVGAENGFLLETQYF.

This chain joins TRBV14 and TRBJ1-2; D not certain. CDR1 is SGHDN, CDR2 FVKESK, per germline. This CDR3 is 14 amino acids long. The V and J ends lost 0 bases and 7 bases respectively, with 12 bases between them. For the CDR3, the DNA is TGTGCCAGCAGCCAAGATCGGGTTCTTGGTGGCTACACCTTC. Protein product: CASSQDRVLGGYTF.

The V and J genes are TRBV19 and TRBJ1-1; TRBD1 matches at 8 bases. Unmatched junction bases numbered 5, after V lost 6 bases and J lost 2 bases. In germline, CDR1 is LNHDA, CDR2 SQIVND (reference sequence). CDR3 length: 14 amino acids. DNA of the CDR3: TGTGCCAGTAGGGGGGACAGGACAAACACTGAAGCTTTCTTT. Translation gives CASRGDRTNTEAFF. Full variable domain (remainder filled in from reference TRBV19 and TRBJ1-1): DGGITQSPKYLFRKEGQNVTLSCEQNLNHDAMYWYRQDPGQGLRLIYYSQIVNDFQKGDIAEGYSVSREKKESFPLTVTSAQKNPTAFYLCASRGDRTNTEAFFGQGTRLTVV.

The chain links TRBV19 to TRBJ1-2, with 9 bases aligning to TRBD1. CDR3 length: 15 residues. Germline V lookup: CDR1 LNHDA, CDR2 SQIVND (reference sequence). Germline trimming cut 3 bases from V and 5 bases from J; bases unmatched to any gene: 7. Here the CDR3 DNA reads TGTGCCAGTAGTATCGCCGGGACAGGGATGTATGGCTACACCTTC. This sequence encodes CASSIAGTGMYGYTF.

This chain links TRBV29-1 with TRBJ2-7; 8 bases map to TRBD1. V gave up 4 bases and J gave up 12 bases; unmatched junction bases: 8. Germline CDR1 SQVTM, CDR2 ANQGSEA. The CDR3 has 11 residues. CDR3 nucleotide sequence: TGCAGCGTTGTCCGACAGGGGCGCGGGTACTTC. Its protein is CSVVRQGRGYF.

The CDR3 loop is CASSSIHQETQYF. The CDR3, as DNA: TGTGCCAGCAGCTCTATTCACCAAGAGACCCAGTACTTC. The rearrangement uses TRBV27 and TRBJ2-5; D is uncertain. Trimming removed 6 bases at V and 0 bases at J, with 8 bases between. The CDR3 is 13 amino acids. Germline CDR1 reads MNHEY; CDR2 reads SMNVEV (reference sequence).

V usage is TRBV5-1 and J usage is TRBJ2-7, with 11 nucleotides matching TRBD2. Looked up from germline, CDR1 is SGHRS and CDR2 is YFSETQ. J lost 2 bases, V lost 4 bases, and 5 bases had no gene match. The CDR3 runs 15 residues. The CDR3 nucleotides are TGCGCCAGCAGCCAGACTAGCGGGGTGACCTACGAGCAGTACTTC. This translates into CASSQTSGVTYEQYF. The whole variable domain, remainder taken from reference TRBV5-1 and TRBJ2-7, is KAGVTQTPRYLIKTRGQQVTLSCSPISGHRSVSWYQQTPGQGLQFLFEYFSETQRNKGNFPGRFSGRQFSNSRSEMNVSTLELGDSALYLCASSQTSGVTYEQYFGPGTRLTVT.

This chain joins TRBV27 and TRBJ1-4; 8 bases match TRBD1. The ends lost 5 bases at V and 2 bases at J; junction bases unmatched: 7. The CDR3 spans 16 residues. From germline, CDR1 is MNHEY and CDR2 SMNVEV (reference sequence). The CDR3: CASSKGQGVTNEKLFF. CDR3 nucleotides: TGTGCCAGCAGTAAAGGACAGGGTGTCACTAATGAAAAACTGTTTTTT.

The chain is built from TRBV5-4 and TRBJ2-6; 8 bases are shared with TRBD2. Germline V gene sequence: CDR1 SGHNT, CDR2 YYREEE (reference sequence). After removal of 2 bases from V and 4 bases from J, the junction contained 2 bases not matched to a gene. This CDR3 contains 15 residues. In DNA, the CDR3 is TGTGCCAGCAGCTTTAGCGGGACCGGGGCCAACGTCCTGACTTTC. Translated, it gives CASSFSGTGANVLTF.

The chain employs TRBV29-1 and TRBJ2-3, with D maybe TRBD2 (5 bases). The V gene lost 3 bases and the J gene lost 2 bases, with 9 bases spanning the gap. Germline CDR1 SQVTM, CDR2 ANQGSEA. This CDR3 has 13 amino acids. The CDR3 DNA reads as TGCAGCGTTGACAGCGGATACACAGATACGCAGTATTTT. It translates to CSVDSGYTDTQYF.

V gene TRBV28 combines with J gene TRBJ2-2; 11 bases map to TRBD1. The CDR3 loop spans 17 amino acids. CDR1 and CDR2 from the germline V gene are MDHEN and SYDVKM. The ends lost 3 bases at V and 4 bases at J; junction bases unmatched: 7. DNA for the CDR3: TGTGCCAGCAGTTTTTATGTAGGGACAGGGGGCACCGGGGAGCTGTTTTTT. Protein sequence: CASSFYVGTGGTGELFF.

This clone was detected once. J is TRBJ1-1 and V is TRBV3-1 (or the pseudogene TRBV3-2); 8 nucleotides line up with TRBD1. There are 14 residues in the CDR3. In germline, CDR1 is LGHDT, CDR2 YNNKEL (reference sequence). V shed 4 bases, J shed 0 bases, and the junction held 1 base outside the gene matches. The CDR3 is CASSRQGLNTEAFF. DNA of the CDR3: TGTGCCAGCAGCCGACAGGGGTTGAACACTGAAGCTTTCTTT.

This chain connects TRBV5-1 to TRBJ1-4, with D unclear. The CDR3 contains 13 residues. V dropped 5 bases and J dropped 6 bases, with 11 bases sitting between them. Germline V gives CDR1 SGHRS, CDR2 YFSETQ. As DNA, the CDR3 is TGCGCCAGCAGGAGAGGATCGGATGAAAAACTGTTTTTT. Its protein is CASRRGSDEKLFF.

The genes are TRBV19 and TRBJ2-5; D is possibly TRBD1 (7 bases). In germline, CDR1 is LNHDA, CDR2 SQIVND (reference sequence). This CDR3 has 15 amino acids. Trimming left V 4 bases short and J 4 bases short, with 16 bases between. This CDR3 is CASSTSQGTGETQYF. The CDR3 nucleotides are TGTGCCAGTAGTACCTCACAGGGGACTGGAGAGACCCAGTACTTC.

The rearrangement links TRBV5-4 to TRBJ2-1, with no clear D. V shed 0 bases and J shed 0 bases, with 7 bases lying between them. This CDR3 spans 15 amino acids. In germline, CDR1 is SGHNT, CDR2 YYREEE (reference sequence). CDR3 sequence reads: CASSLVLSSYNEQFF. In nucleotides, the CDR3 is TGTGCCAGCAGCTTGGTTTTGAGCTCCTACAATGAGCAGTTCTTC. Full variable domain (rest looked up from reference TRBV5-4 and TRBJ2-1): ETGVTQSPTHLIKTRGQQVTLRCSSQSGHNTVSWYQQALGQGPQFIFQYYREEENGRGNFPPRFSGLQFPNYSSELNVNALELDDSALYLCASSLVLSSYNEQFFGPGTRLTVL.

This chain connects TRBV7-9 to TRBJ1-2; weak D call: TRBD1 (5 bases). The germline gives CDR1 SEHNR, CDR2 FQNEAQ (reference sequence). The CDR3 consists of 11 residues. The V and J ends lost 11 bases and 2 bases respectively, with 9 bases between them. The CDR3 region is CAAGQNYGYTF. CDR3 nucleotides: TGTGCCGCGGGGCAGAACTATGGCTACACCTTC. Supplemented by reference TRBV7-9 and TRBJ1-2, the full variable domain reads DTGVSQNPRHKITKRGQNVTFRCDPISEHNRLYWYRQTLGQGPEFLTYFQNEAQLEKSRLLSDRFSAERPKGSFSTLEIQRTEQGDSAMYLCAAGQNYGYTFGSGTRLTVV.